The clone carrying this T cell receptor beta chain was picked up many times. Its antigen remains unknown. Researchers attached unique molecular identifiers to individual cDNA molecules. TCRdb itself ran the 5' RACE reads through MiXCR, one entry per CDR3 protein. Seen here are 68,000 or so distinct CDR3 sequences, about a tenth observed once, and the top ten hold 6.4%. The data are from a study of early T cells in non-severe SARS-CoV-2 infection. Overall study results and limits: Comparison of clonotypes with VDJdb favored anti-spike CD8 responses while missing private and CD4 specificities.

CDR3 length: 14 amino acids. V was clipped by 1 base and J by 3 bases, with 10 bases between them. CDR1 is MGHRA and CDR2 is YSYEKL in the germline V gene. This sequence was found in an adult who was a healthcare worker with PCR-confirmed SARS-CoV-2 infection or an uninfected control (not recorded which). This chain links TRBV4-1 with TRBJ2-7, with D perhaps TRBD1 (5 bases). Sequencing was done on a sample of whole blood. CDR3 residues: CASSQGTSFYEQYF. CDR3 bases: TGCGCCAGCAGCCAAGGGACAAGCTTCTACGAGCAGTACTTC.